This T cell receptor (beta chain) was captured in a study of shared clonotypes between healthy human individuals. Findings and caveats of the study: Generation probability values for non-shared clonotypes were lower than those for clonotypes shared by all four donors.

Profiled with immunoSEQ multiplex PCR; TCRdb holds only in-frame clones, not every one. The sample carries 1.5 million to 1.9 million clones, roughly 98% recorded once. Germline trimming cut 1 base from V and 2 bases from J; bases unmatched to any gene: 8. CDR1 SQVTM and CDR2 ANQGSEA come from the germline V gene. The CDR3 has 17 amino acids. Comment on this clone: As yet, its antigen is unknown.

This clonotype was sampled from a young man in good health. The J gene is TRBJ2-1, the V gene TRBV29-1, with 10 bases matching TRBD2. Sequenced: naive CD4+ T cells sorted from blood. The subset: CD45RA+ positively selected. DNA for the CDR3: TGCAGCGTTGAAGGTCTAGCGGGAGTTCCGCCCTACAATGAGCAGTTCTTC. Amino acid sequence: CSVEGLAGVPPYNEQFF.